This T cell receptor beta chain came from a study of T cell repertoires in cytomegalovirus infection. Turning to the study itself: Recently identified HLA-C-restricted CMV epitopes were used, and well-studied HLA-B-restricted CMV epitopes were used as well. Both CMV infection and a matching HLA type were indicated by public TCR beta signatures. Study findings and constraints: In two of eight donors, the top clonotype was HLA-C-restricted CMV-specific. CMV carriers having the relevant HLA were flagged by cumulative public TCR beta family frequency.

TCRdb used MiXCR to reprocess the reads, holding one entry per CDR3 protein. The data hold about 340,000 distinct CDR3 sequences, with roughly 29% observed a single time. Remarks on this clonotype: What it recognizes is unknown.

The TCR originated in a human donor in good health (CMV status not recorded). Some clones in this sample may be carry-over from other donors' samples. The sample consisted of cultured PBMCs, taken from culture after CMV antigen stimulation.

The CDR3 DNA follows: TGTGCCAGCTCACCACTGGGCGCTTCGAACACCGGGGAGCTGTTTTTT. This sequence encodes CASSPLGASNTGELFF. This rearrangement joins TRBV18 to TRBJ2-2, with D unclear. Trimming removed 1 base from V and 0 bases from J, with 9 bases in between. CDR1 and CDR2 (germline): KGHSH, LQKENI. This CDR3 has 16 amino acids. Supplemented by reference TRBV18 and TRBJ2-2, the full variable domain reads NAGVMQNPRHLVRRRGQEARLRCSPMKGHSHVYWYRQLPEEGLKFMVYLQKENIIDESGMPKERFSAEFPKEGPSILRIQQVVRGDSAAYFCASSPLGASNTGELFFGEGSRLTVL.